The present TCR beta chain was sequenced within a study of graft-versus-host responses after intestinal transplantation. Comments on this clone: Its antigen remains unidentified.

Here immunoSEQ multiplex PCR was the method, and the copy in TCRdb shows in-frame clones only, minus some. The data contain some 90,000 clones, roughly 90% of them seen just once; the ten biggest clones take up 0.095% to 0.11%. Whole-study findings and limits: Peak levels of circulating GvH clones tracked with early post-transplant HvG declines.

The material sequenced was unstimulated CD4+ T cells sorted from spleen or lymph node cells, taken before intestinal transplant. This clonotype was obtained from a human donor who received an intestinal transplant.

CDR3 coding DNA: TGTGCCAGCAGCCCTTCGGGACAGATCTCCTACGAGCAGTACTTC. It encodes CASSPSGQISYEQYF. This rearrangement joins TRBV5-4 to TRBJ2-7, with TRBD1 identical over 7 bases. This CDR3 comprises 15 residues. V shed 4 bases, J shed 0 bases, and the junction held 7 bases outside the gene matches. CDR1 SGHNT and CDR2 YYREEE come from the germline V gene (reference sequence). The full variable domain, in which reference TRBV5-4 and TRBJ2-7 provide the parts outside the CDR3, is ETGVTQSPTHLIKTRGQQVTLRCSSQSGHNTVSWYQQALGQGPQFIFQYYREEENGRGNFPPRFSGLQFPNYSSELNVNALELDDSALYLCASSPSGQISYEQYFGPGTRLTVT.